Here is one TCR beta chain with its context. Its antigen is still unknown. An end of the junction differs from the germline gene, which may be a read error. CDR1 and CDR2 are drawn from the germline V gene (reference sequence): LNHNV, YYDKDF. Inclusive of the bounding cysteine and phenylalanine, the CDR3 is 14 residues long. CDR3 DNA is the only sequence kept; it has 42 bases, read in frame from the first base. Amplification of TCR beta CDR3 regions was carried out from RNA transcripts. The TCR CDR3 was subjected to a first round of RT-PCR using the HTBI primer set and the Qiagen OneStep RT-PCR kit. Libraries were constructed in a second round of multiplex PCR, after which size selection and purification were performed. Sequencing of the libraries was done on an Illumina HiSeq2000 using paired-end 100 bp reads. In the paper's pipeline: Raw data were processed with SOAPnuke, discarding reads with adapters, uncalled bases, mean Phred below 15, or no exact constant-primer or identifier match. High-quality paired reads were merged with COPE v1.2.5, and unique nucleotide sequences were defined as clonotypes. MiTCR v1.1 was used to align clonotypes to the IMGT TRBV, TRBD and TRBJ reference segments. Analysis was restricted to V-J combinations with a frequency above 0.0001, which covered about 99% of repertoires. The TCS score was defined as the ratio of F50 (clonal expansion) to E x V (chaos), calculated using BLOSUM62-based TCRdist between CDR3 peptides within each V-J. Welch's t-statistics and random forest reduced 450 to 600 V-J features to fewer than 15, which were used in a naive Bayes classifier (R e1071). The raw public reads went through TCRdb reprocessing: fastp at Q25, MiXCR clone calling, in-frame beta chains kept. Rows with a matching CDR3 protein are joined into one entry that keeps the most common DNA and genes. TCRdb, not the original authors, processed these V and J calls. The sample yields around 420,000 distinct CDR3 sequences; about a sixth were counted once. The top ten clonotypes cover just under 8% of the sample.

These data are taken from a study of T cells in Graves' hyperthyroidism and ophthalmopathy (dated by TCRdb to about 2019). Concerning the study at large: Peripheral blood was sampled at the time of initial diagnosis, prior to any treatment. To identify distinguishing TCR V-J signatures, a discovery cohort of 100 patients was used, comprising some 45 with Graves' ophthalmopathy and under 60 with stable Graves' hyperthyroidism. Whether ophthalmopathy could be predicted prospectively was tested in an independent validation cohort made up of under 20 hyperthyroidism patients plus 17 patients who later progressed to ophthalmopathy. For training and testing, the 100 or so patients in the discovery cohort were randomly divided in a 7:3 ratio. In addition, the study compared T-cell repertoires in thyroid tissue and in blood from roughly 6 Graves' hyperthyroidism patients. After sampling, hyperthyroidism patients received methimazole starting at 30 mg daily, and ophthalmopathy patients received high-dose intravenous methylprednisolone. The paper reports TCR Vbeta CDR3 sequencing of approximately 130 peripheral blood samples: around 45 ophthalmopathy, under 80 hyperthyroidism and around 17 progressor patients. Overall results and qualifications from the work: Sample size was not statistically predetermined, and investigators were not blinded to group allocation. Ophthalmopathy was separated from stable hyperthyroidism by a 13 V-J signature model, with approximately 85% sensitivity and about 81% specificity obtained in cross-validation and 80%/75% obtained in testing. In validation, progression to ophthalmopathy was predicted by the model with around 70% sensitivity and roughly 76% specificity, a median of around 6.5 months before onset. Most expanded thyroid clonotypes (frequency above 0.001) were also found in blood, which suggests that blood repertoires may mirror thyroid immune responses.

Stable Graves' hyperthyroidism was defined as the absence of progression to ophthalmopathy over 18 months of follow-up. Hyperthyroidism patients were newly diagnosed, had a disease duration of under 2 months, and were aged 18 to 65 years. The study excluded patients with uncontrolled infections, other autoimmune diseases, pregnancy or lactation. Diagnoses were established on the basis of clinical symptoms, serum thyroxine and TRAb, thyroid ultrasound, and orbital computed tomography. PBMCs were separated from around 9.1 ml of fresh peripheral blood using Ficoll-Paque density gradient centrifugation. Total RNA was extracted with Trizol reagent, and quality was checked on an Agilent 2100 Bioanalyzer.

This chain is built from TRBV15 and TRBJ2-2; the D element could tentatively be TRBD1 or TRBD2, as 5 bases agree for each. This receptor was taken from a woman younger than 30 with Graves' hyperthyroidism. The specimen sequenced was blood. In nucleotides, the sequence is TGTGCCAACAATCAGACAGAGGGTGACGGGGAGCTGCTTTTT. Its coded protein is CANNQTEGDGELLF.